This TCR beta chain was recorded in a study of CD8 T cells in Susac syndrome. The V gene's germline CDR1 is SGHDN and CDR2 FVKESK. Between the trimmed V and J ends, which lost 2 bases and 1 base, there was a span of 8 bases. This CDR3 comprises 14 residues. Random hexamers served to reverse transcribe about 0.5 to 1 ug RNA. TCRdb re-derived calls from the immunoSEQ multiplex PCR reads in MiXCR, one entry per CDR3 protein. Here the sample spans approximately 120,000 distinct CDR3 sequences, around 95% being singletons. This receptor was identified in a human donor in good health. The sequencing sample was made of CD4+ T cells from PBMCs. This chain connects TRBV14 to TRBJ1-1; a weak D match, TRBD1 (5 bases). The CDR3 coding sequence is TGTGCCAGCAGCCAACTGGGACGGAACACTGAAGCTTTCTTT. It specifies CASSQLGRNTEAFF.